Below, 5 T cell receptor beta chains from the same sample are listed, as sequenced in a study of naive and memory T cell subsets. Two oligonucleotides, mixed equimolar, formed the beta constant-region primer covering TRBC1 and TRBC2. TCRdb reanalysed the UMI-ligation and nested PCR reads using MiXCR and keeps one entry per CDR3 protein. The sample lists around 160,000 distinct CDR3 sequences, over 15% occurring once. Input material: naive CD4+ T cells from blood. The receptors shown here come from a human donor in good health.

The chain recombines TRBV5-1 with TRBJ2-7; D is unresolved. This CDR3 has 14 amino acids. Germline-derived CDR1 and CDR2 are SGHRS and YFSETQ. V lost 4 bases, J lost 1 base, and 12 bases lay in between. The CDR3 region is CASSGQAVSYEQYF. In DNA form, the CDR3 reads TGCGCCAGCAGCGGGCAGGCAGTGTCCTACGAGCAGTACTTC. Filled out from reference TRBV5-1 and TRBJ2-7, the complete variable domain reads KAGVTQTPRYLIKTRGQQVTLSCSPISGHRSVSWYQQTPGQGLQFLFEYFSETQRNKGNFPGRFSGRQFSNSRSEMNVSTLELGDSALYLCASSGQAVSYEQYFGPGTRLTVT.

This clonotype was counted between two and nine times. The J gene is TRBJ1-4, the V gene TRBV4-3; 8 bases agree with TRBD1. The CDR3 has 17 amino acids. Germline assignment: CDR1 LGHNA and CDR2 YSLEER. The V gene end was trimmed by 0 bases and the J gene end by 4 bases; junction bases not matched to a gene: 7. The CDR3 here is CASSQELLGQVNEKLFF. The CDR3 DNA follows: TGCGCCAGCAGCCAAGAGCTTCTGGGACAGGTTAATGAAAAACTGTTTTTT.

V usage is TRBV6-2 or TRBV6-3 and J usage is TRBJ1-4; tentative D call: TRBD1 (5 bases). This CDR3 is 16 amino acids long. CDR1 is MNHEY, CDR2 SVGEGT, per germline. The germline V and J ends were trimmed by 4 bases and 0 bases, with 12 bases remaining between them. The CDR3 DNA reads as TGTGCCAGCAGTTCCCCCGGGGCATCAACTAATGAAAAACTGTTTTTT. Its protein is CASSSPGASTNEKLFF.

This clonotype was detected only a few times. CDR3 coding DNA: TGCAGTGCCCCGAAAGGAGTTTACGAGCAGTACTTC. Translating gives CSAPKGVYEQYF. The chain carries TRBV20-1 and TRBJ2-7, with D hard to call. Germline lookup yields CDR1 DFQATT and CDR2 SNEGSKA (reference sequence). V shed 6 bases and J shed 4 bases, with 13 bases lying between them. This CDR3 is 12 amino acids long.

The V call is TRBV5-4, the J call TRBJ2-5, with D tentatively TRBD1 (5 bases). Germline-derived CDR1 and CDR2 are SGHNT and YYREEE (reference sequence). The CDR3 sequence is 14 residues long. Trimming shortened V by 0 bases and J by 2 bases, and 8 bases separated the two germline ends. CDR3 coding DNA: TGTGCCAGCAGCTTGGTCGGACAACAAGAGACCCAGTACTTC. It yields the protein CASSLVGQQETQYF.